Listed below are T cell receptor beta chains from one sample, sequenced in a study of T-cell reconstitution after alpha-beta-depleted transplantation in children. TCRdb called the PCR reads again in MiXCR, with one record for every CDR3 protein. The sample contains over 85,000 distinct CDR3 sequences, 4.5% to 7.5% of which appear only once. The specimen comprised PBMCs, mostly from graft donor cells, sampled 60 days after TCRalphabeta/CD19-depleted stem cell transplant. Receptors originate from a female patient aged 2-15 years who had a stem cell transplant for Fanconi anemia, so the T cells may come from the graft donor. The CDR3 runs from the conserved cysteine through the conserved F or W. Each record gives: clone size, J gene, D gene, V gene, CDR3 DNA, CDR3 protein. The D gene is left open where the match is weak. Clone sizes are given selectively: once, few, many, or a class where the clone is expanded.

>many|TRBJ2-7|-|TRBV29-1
TGCAGCGTTGCCTCGGATCGGTACGAGCAGTACTTC
CSVASDRYEQYF
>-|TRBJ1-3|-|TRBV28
TGTGCCAGCAGTTTTATATTGGGCGCTGGAAACACCATATATTTT
CASSFILGAGNTIYF
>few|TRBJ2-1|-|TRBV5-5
TGTGCCAGCAGCTTGTCGGTAGGCGAGTTCTTC
CASSLSVGEFF
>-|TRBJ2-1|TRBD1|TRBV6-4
TGTGCCAGCAGTGAGGGGACAGGGGGCAATGAGCAGTTCTTC
CASSEGTGGNEQFF
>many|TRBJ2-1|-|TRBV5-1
TGCGCCAGCAGCTTAGGCACAGGGTACAATGAGCAGTTCTTC
CASSLGTGYNEQFF
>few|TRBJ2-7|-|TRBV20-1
TGCAGTGCTCTTAGCGGAGACCTAGCCTACGAGCAGTACTTC
CSALSGDLAYEQYF
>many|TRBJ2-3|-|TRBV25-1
TGTGCCAGCAGTGAAGGTCCGCAGTATTTT
CASSEGPQYF
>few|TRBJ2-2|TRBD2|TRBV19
TGTGCCAGTCGAAGGGGACTAGCGTACACCGGGGAGCTGTTTTTT
CASRRGLAYTGELFF
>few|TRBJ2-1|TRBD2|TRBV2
TGTACCAGCAGTTTATCGGGAGGAGGACTAGCGGGAGCCCAAAGTCGGTTCTTC
CTSSLSGGGLAGAQSRFF
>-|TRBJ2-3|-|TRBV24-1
TGTGCCACCAGTCCTAGCGCCACAGATACGCAGTATTTT
CATSPSATDTQYF
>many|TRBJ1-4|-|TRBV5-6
TGTGCCAGCAGCCTCACAAGGGGGAAGGAAAAACTGTTTTTT
CASSLTRGKEKLFF
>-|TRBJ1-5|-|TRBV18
TGTGCCAGCTCACCCGACAGGACCAATCAGCCCCAACATTTT
CASSPDRTNQPQHF
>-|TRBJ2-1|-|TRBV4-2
TGTGCCAGCAGCCGCTCTTTCCTATCGGTCTCCTACAATGAGCAGTTCTTC
CASSRSFLSVSYNEQFF
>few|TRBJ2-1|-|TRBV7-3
TGTGCCAGCAGCTTAACGTTGGTAGGGGGGGAGCAGTTCTTC
CASSLTLVGGEQFF
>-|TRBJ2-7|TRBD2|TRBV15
TGTGCCACCAAACCCGGACTAGCGGGGAACTACGAGCAGTACTTC
CATKPGLAGNYEQYF